These T cell receptor beta chains were read from a single sample in a study of T-cell reconstitution after alpha-beta-depleted transplantation in children. Via MiXCR, TCRdb re-called the PCR reads, giving one row per CDR3 protein. The sample lists a few hundred thousand distinct CDR3 sequences; about a fifth were seen once. Sequencing used PBMCs from the stem cell graft donor, obtained from the stem cell graft. The receptors originated from a human donor who donated a stem cell graft to a child with acute myeloid leukemia. Both conserved end residues are trimmed from each CDR3.

V: TRBV29-1; CDR3: SVAGTSIDTQY
V: TRBV12-3/TRBV12-4; CDR3: ASRRTGGGETQY
V: TRBV5-1; CDR3: ASSSDSLNTEAF
V: TRBV4-3; CDR3: ASSQVVGSNQPQH
V: TRBV27; CDR3: ASSLAGTGSYEQY
V: TRBV12-3/TRBV12-4; CDR3: ASSSAGTSGTDTQY
V: TRBV7-3; CDR3: ASSFLAGDADEQF
V: TRBV29-1; CDR3: SGRRGGELF
V: TRBV20-1; CDR3: SARTHWYEQF
V: TRBV5-1; CDR3: ASTQGQIGRTGELF
V: TRBV7-9; CDR3: ASSSTGGRMAEAF
V: TRBV4-3; CDR3: ASSQEGGDPVTDTQY
V: TRBV20-1; CDR3: SARDTRGSYNEQF
V: TRBV7-3; CDR3: ASSPTGQGITGELF
V: TRBV9; CDR3: ASSVGEGGSFYNEQF
V: TRBV28; CDR3: ASSLGYGMSEQY
V: TRBV20-1; CDR3: SASGQTDTQY
V: TRBV4-1; CDR3: ASSQTSGRVGTGELF
V: TRBV20-1; CDR3: SAREGTGRHSPLH
V: TRBV15; CDR3: ATSRPNSYEQY
V: TRBV12-3/TRBV12-4; CDR3: ASSLGRDRVH
V: TRBV6-5; CDR3: ASKQGGNGYT
V: TRBV4-1; CDR3: ASSPLAGVHTDTQY
V: TRBV28; CDR3: ASSFTAAYEQY
V: TRBV20-1; CDR3: SARDSHLQQETQY
V: TRBV12-3/TRBV12-4; CDR3: ASRTTMGLGYGYT
V: TRBV25-1; CDR3: ASSDSLPPGQGADTQY
V: TRBV24-1; CDR3: ATSDWTGQETQY
V: TRBV15; CDR3: ATSSGQGDSGANVLT
V: TRBV12-3/TRBV12-4; CDR3: ASSVEGAHRETQY
V: TRBV20-1; CDR3: SAQGQTETQY
V: TRBV11-1; CDR3: ASSFQDNYEQY
V: TRBV20-1; CDR3: SWVEVNYGYT
V: TRBV24-1; CDR3: ATSDLHFPTVYNEQF
V: TRBV5-1; CDR3: ASSPKERRPREETQY
V: TRBV4-2; CDR3: ASSQVLTANTGELF
V: TRBV20-1; CDR3: SVAEISRL
V: TRBV5-5; CDR3: ASSLVWGNTEAF
V: TRBV20-1; CDR3: SATLEAVQETQY